This TCR beta chain was sequenced during a study of blood T cells in healthy people across ages. General study points: As age increased, TCR beta diversity per million T cells fell in a roughly linear fashion. A greater number of naive CD4+ cells and higher diversity distinguished long-lived donors from aged donors.

Notes on this clonotype: Its antigen is unknown.

Every participating donor contributed around 9.5 milliliters of peripheral blood through a draw. The V segment lost 7 bases and the J segment 10 bases; nucleotides outside the gene matches: 4. CDR1 is SGHAT and CDR2 is FQNNGV in the germline V gene. This CDR3 region has 14 residues. Using a J-beta primer mix together with a sample-barcoded 5' primer, a second PCR was run for about 6 to 11 cycles. Individual samples furnished no less than 2.5 million CDR3-containing paired-end reads apiece. Via MiXCR, TCRdb re-called the 5' RACE reads, giving one row per CDR3 protein. In the table there are roughly 570,000 distinct CDR3 sequences, approximately 30% of which are singletons.

The J gene is TRBJ2-1, the V gene TRBV11-2; TRBD2 agrees at 16 bases. Material: blood. This receptor was identified in a woman in her 70s in good health. This chain's CDR3 is CASTRGLAGGEQFF. CDR3 sequence (DNA): TGTGCCAGCACCCGGGGACTAGCGGGAGGGGAGCAGTTCTTC.